These T cell receptor beta chains were read from a single sample in a study of blood T cell repertoires in COVID-19. TCRdb's copy holds only in-frame clones and misses some; the assay was immunoSEQ multiplex PCR. Of about 270,000 clones in the sample, 70% to 90% were seen once. The sample taken for sequencing was PBMCs or T cells enriched from blood (not recorded which). The receptors stem from a woman aged 25 to 39 with acute COVID-19. The CDR3 runs from the conserved cysteine through the conserved F or W. D genes are given only for firm matches. Rows may omit the clone size; those that give it use once, few, many or a size class.

CDR3aa	CDR3nt	d_gene	abundance	v_gene	j_gene
CASSQEAGRSYEQYF	TGTGCCAGCAGCCAAGAAGCGGGGCGCTCCTACGAGCAGTACTTC	TRBD2	-	TRBV4-2	TRBJ2-7
CASSVDSGSYNEQFF	TGTGCCAGCAGCGTAGATAGCGGATCCTACAATGAGCAGTTCTTC	-	-	TRBV9	TRBJ2-1
CASSLEHSGANVLTF	TGTGCCAGCAGCTTAGAGCACTCTGGGGCCAACGTCCTGACTTTC	-	-	TRBV7-6	TRBJ2-6
CSVDLTSGVYNEQFF	TGCAGCGTCGACCTGACCTCGGGGGTGTACAATGAGCAGTTCTTC	-	-	TRBV29-1	TRBJ2-1
CASSPSGGSTDTQYF	TGTGCCAGCAGTCCCAGTGGGGGGAGCACAGATACGCAGTATTTT	-	-	TRBV28	TRBJ2-3
CASSLKFREEQYF	TGTGCCAGCAGCTTAAAGTTTAGGGAGGAGCAGTACTTC	-	-	TRBV7-2	TRBJ2-7
CASTLLPDRGTGELFF	TGCGCCAGCACCCTATTGCCGGACAGAGGGACCGGGGAGCTGTTTTTT	-	-	TRBV5-1	TRBJ2-2
CASGTQGLSSYNEQFF	TGTGCCAGTGGGACACAGGGGCTTAGCTCCTACAATGAGCAGTTCTTC	TRBD1	-	TRBV19	TRBJ2-1
CATSDFTGVGDTQYF	TGTGCCACCAGTGATTTTACCGGGGTCGGGGATACGCAGTATTTT	-	once	TRBV24-1	TRBJ2-3
CASSPAEGYEQYF	TGTGCCAGCTCACCAGCGGAGGGATACGAGCAGTACTTC	-	-	TRBV18	TRBJ2-7
CASSGGFGSNQPQHF	TGTGCCAGCAGCGGAGGTTTTGGGAGCAATCAGCCCCAGCATTTT	-	-	TRBV28	TRBJ1-5
CASGMGTANTEAFF	TGTGCCAGTGGGATGGGGACAGCGAACACTGAAGCTTTCTTT	TRBD1	-	TRBV6-5	TRBJ1-1
CASSQALGGSTEAFF	TGCGCCAGCAGCCAGGCTCTCGGGGGTTCCACTGAAGCTTTCTTT	-	-	TRBV4-3	TRBJ1-1
CASSAGDVGTDTQYF	TGCGCCAGCAGCGCAGGGGATGTCGGCACAGATACGCAGTATTTT	-	-	TRBV5-1	TRBJ2-3
CASSLGGGSNQPQHF	TGTGCCAGCAGCTTGGGTGGCGGGAGCAATCAGCCCCAGCATTTT	-	-	TRBV5-4	TRBJ1-5
CASSPTAGQGKNIQYF	TGTGCCAGCAGCCCCACAGCCGGACAGGGAAAAAACATTCAGTACTTC	TRBD1	once	TRBV7-6	TRBJ2-4
CASSVEGRGFATNEKLFF	TGTGCCAGCAGCGTAGAAGGTCGGGGTTTTGCAACTAATGAAAAACTGTTTTTT	-	-	TRBV9	TRBJ1-4
CASSFLAGFSTDTQYF	TGTGCCAGCAGTTTCCTAGCGGGGTTTAGCACAGATACGCAGTATTTT	TRBD2	-	TRBV2	TRBJ2-3
CASSLAPGSPEAFF	TGCGCCAGCAGCTTGGCCCCAGGTAGTCCTGAAGCTTTCTTT	-	-	TRBV5-1	TRBJ1-1
CASSQDPGQIYNEQFF	TGCGCCAGCAGCCAAGACCCTGGACAGATCTACAATGAGCAGTTCTTC	-	-	TRBV4-1	TRBJ2-1
CASSPPSADEQFF	TGTGCCAGCAGCCCTCCTTCTGCGGATGAGCAGTTCTTC	-	-	TRBV28	TRBJ2-1
CASSPLSISGGSGANVLTF	TGTGCCAGCAGCCCCCTATCAATTAGCGGTGGCTCTGGGGCCAACGTCCTGACTTTC	-	-	TRBV3-1/TRBV3-2	TRBJ2-6
CASSHGSGQALEQYF	TGCGCCAGCAGCCATGGAAGCGGCCAGGCTTTGGAGCAGTACTTC	-	-	TRBV4-1	TRBJ2-7
CASSLGPDQPQHF	TGTGCCAGCAGTTTAGGCCCAGATCAGCCCCAGCATTTT	-	-	TRBV27	TRBJ1-5
CASSPSTSGDYEQYF	TGTGCCAGCAGCCCTAGCACTAGCGGAGACTACGAGCAGTACTTC	TRBD2	-	TRBV9	TRBJ2-7
CASSPVGRGNYNEQFF	TGTGCCAGCAGCCCCGTGGGTCGGGGGAACTACAATGAGCAGTTCTTC	-	-	TRBV27	TRBJ2-1
CASSQDRNTEAFF	TGTGCCAGCAGCCAAGACAGGAACACTGAAGCTTTCTTT	-	-	TRBV3-1/TRBV3-2	TRBJ1-1
CASSERQGLADTQYF	TGCGCCAGCAGTGAACGACAGGGTTTGGCAGATACGCAGTATTTT	TRBD1	-	TRBV10-2	TRBJ2-3
CASTGTRPYEQYF	TGCGCCAGCACCGGGACTAGACCCTACGAGCAGTACTTC	TRBD2	-	TRBV5-1	TRBJ2-7
CASRKTRDRPTEAFF	TGTGCCAGCAGAAAGACCCGGGACAGGCCCACTGAAGCTTTCTTT	TRBD1	-	TRBV7-2	TRBJ1-1
CASSSSRDRDSGYTF	TGTGCCAGCAGCTCGTCCCGGGACAGGGATTCCGGCTACACCTTC	TRBD1	once	TRBV7-6	TRBJ1-2
CASSFREGTSTDTQYF	TGTGCCAGCAGCTTCAGGGAGGGAACTAGCACAGATACGCAGTATTTT	TRBD2	-	TRBV5-4	TRBJ2-3
CASSLWAGRGEQFF	TGTGCCAGCAGTTTATGGGCGGGGAGGGGTGAGCAGTTCTTC	TRBD2	-	TRBV27	TRBJ2-1
CASSTGTITQYF	TGTGCCAGCAGCACAGGGACCATTACGCAGTATTTT	-	-	TRBV28	TRBJ2-3
CAHNDRGGYGYTF	TGTGCCCACAACGACAGGGGAGGCTATGGCTACACCTTC	TRBD1	once	TRBV30	TRBJ1-2
CATSRDMAAQETQYF	TGTGCCACCAGCAGAGATATGGCGGCGCAAGAGACCCAGTACTTC	-	-	TRBV15	TRBJ2-5
CASSRQGRYTGELFF	TGTGCCAGTAGTAGACAGGGCAGGTACACCGGGGAGCTGTTTTTT	TRBD1	-	TRBV19	TRBJ2-2
CATQQQGADEQYF	TGTGCCACCCAACAACAGGGAGCGGACGAGCAGTACTTC	-	-	TRBV24-1	TRBJ2-7
CASSLYRVGISPLHF	TGCGCCAGCAGCCTTTACAGGGTTGGGATTTCACCCCTCCACTTT	-	-	TRBV4-1	TRBJ1-6
CASSSPQGSGEQYF	TGTGCCAGCAGTTCCCCACAGGGGTCTGGAGAGCAGTACTTC	TRBD1	-	TRBV6-5	TRBJ2-7
CASSQAGTGDYEQYF	TGCGCCAGCAGCCAAGCGGGGACAGGGGACTACGAGCAGTACTTC	TRBD1	-	TRBV4-1	TRBJ2-7
CASSSRTSGRAWEQYF	TGTGCCAGCAGCTCTAGGACTAGCGGGAGGGCCTGGGAGCAGTACTTC	TRBD2	-	TRBV7-9	TRBJ2-7
CASSLQSGAGNEQFF	TGTGCCAGCAGCTTACAGTCGGGAGCGGGGAATGAGCAGTTCTTC	TRBD2	-	TRBV7-3	TRBJ2-1
CASSFTVAVISYNEQFF	TGTGCCAGCAGCTTTACAGTAGCGGTAATCTCCTACAATGAGCAGTTCTTC	-	-	TRBV5-4	TRBJ2-1
CASSLATSGNNEQFF	TGCGCCAGCAGCTTGGCGACTAGCGGTAACAATGAGCAGTTCTTC	TRBD2	-	TRBV5-1	TRBJ2-1
CASSSGQTYEQYF	TGTGCCAGCAGCTCCGGACAGACCTACGAGCAGTACTTC	-	-	TRBV7-2	TRBJ2-7
CASGKGNQPQHF	TGTGCCAGTGGAAAGGGGAACCAGCCCCAGCATTTT	-	once	TRBV25-1	TRBJ1-5
CASSTSRGGYTF	TGTGCCAGTAGTACCTCGAGAGGTGGCTACACCTTC	-	once	TRBV19	TRBJ1-2
CASSQPPSGTAGEQFF	TGTGCCAGCAGCCAGCCGCCGTCCGGGACTGCGGGTGAGCAGTTCTTC	-	-	TRBV4-2	TRBJ2-1
CASSVSLGYEQYF	TGTGCCAGTAGTGTCTCTCTCGGCTACGAGCAGTACTTC	-	once	TRBV19	TRBJ2-7
CATSDLSGSTDTQYF	TGTGCCACCAGTGATTTGTCGGGGAGCACAGATACGCAGTATTTT	-	-	TRBV24-1	TRBJ2-3
CASSMTGSPDTQYF	TGTGCCAGTAGTATGACAGGCTCGCCAGATACGCAGTATTTT	-	once	TRBV19	TRBJ2-3
CASSSPPAGELFF	TGTGCCAGCAGCTCCCCCCCCGCCGGGGAGCTGTTTTTT	-	-	TRBV7-2	TRBJ2-2
CASSLGAGGPGTGELFF	TGTGCCAGCAGTTTAGGAGCGGGAGGGCCGGGCACCGGGGAGCTGTTTTTT	TRBD2	-	TRBV27	TRBJ2-2
CASSRRTSGDNEQFF	TGCGCCAGCAGCCGGAGGACTAGCGGGGACAATGAGCAGTTCTTC	TRBD2	-	TRBV5-1	TRBJ2-1
CASSLWGGLDTEAFF	TGTGCCAGCAGTTTATGGGGGGGGTTGGACACTGAAGCTTTCTTT	-	-	TRBV27	TRBJ1-1
CAIGTSSYEQYF	TGTGCCATCGGGACTAGCAGCTACGAGCAGTACTTC	TRBD2	-	TRBV24-1	TRBJ2-7
CVAQTGPGYTF	TGCGTGGCCCAGACAGGCCCTGGCTACACCTTC	-	-	TRBV20-1	TRBJ1-2
CASSLESGRPYEQYF	TGTGCCAGCAGCTTAGAAAGCGGGCGTCCCTACGAGCAGTACTTC	-	once	TRBV7-6	TRBJ2-7